The clone carrying this T cell receptor beta chain was observed a few times. What it binds is unknown. This sample is part of a study of response to subunit inactivated influenza vaccine. Each CDR3 protein is one row after TCRdb ran MiXCR on the RT-PCR reads. In the table there are hundreds of thousands of distinct CDR3 sequences, roughly 13% of which are singletons. The CDR3 sequence is 13 residues long. Germline V gene sequence: CDR1 LNHNV, CDR2 YYDKDF (reference sequence). The V and J ends lost 7 bases and 4 bases respectively, with 11 bases between them. The study's findings and limits: Authors suggested that a seasonal influenza vaccination recruits few new T cells each time.

The chain joins TRBV15 to TRBJ1-3; D is undetermined. This TCR was recovered from a man aged 50-59 years who received an inactivated influenza vaccine. The sample consisted of PBMCs from blood, taken 14 days before vaccination. CDR3 nucleotide sequence: TGTGCCACCACCCTCCAAGGGGGAAACACCATATATTTT. Encoded protein: CATTLQGGNTIYF.